The 7 T cell receptor beta chains below were found in one sample sequenced in a study of T cells in Graves' hyperthyroidism and ophthalmopathy. TCR beta CDR3 regions were amplified from RNA transcripts. RT-PCR in the first round (using the HTBI primer set) targeted the TCR CDR3. TCRdb re-called the multiplex PCR reads with MiXCR, one entry per CDR3 protein. The sample lists about 300,000 distinct CDR3 sequences; about 15% were seen once. The sequenced sample consisted of blood. The receptors were gathered from a man aged 25-45 years with Graves' hyperthyroidism.

This clonotype was seen a handful of times. This chain connects TRBV6-9 to TRBJ1-4; TRBD1 matches 8 bases. Germline values: CDR1 MNHGY, CDR2 SVAAGI. V shed 7 bases, J shed 10 bases, and the junction held 14 bases outside the gene matches. CDR3 size: 15 residues. For the CDR3, the DNA is TGTGCCAGCACCACACGGACAGGGCGGGTGGGAAAACTGTTTTTT. Translated, it gives CASTTRTGRVGKLFF.

This clonotype was found many times. The chain has TRBV28 and TRBJ2-1, with TRBD2 matching over 7 bases. The CDR3 loop spans 15 amino acids. V lost 7 bases, J lost 8 bases, and 14 bases stayed unmatched. Germline V gene data show CDR1 as MDHEN and CDR2 as SYDVKM. The CDR3 here is CASTRGERDVDEQFF. In DNA, the CDR3 is TGTGCCAGCACCCGAGGGGAGCGGGATGTCGATGAGCAGTTCTTC.

The sample holds many counts of this clonotype. J is TRBJ2-1 and V is TRBV5-1, with no clear D. Trimming shortened V by 4 bases and J by 4 bases, and 12 bases separated the two germline ends. Germline CDR1 reads SGHRS; CDR2 reads YFSETQ. This CDR3 is 14 amino acids long. The CDR3 loop reads CASSLPDQYNEQFF. The CDR3 nucleotides read TGCGCCAGCAGCCTCCCAGACCAGTACAATGAGCAGTTCTTC.

On this clonotype: At one boundary the junction diverges from the germline segment, which might be a read error. The J gene is TRBJ2-1, the V gene TRBV20-1; 7 positions match TRBD2. This CDR3 is built from 14 residues. Looked up from germline, CDR1 is DFQATT and CDR2 is SNEGSKA (reference sequence). As DNA, the CDR3 is TGCAGTGCTACCGGCGGGGGACCCGGTGGTGAGCAGCTCTTC. It yields the protein CSATGGGPGGEQLF.

This clonotype was observed many times. This chain links TRBV9 with TRBJ2-7; D possibly corresponds to TRBD1 (6 bases). The germline CDR1 and CDR2 sequences are SGDLS and YYNGEE. The CDR3 consists of 15 residues. The V and J ends lost 2 bases and 0 bases respectively, with 12 bases between them. CDR3: CASSVALDSSYEQYF. The CDR3 coding sequence is TGTGCCAGCAGCGTGGCTCTGGACAGCTCCTACGAGCAGTACTTC.

The sample holds many counts of this clonotype. The chain recombines TRBV12-3 or TRBV12-4 with TRBJ1-1; D gene ambiguous. This CDR3 comprises 13 residues. Trimming pared 3 bases from V and 1 base from J, leaving 6 bases between. In nucleotides, the CDR3 is TGTGCCAGCAGTTTCATGGCGAACACTGAAGCTTTCTTT. It specifies CASSFMANTEAFF.

Comment on this clonotype: One base away lies a much larger clone, so this may be a sequencing read error. The chain uses TRBV7-3 and TRBJ2-1; TRBD1 aligns across 7 bases. The germline V gene encodes CDR1 SGHTA and CDR2 FQGTGA. With 4 bases clipped from V and 7 bases from J, the junction kept 7 bases outside the gene matches. The CDR3 has 14 amino acids. As DNA, the CDR3 is TGTGCCAGCAGCTCCGTACAGGGGTTTAATGAGCAGTTCTTC. Its translation: CASSSVQGFNEQFF.